This T cell receptor (beta chain) was sequenced in a study of cytomegalovirus exposure and HLA in healthy donors. Overall study findings and caveats: First-cohort TCR clusters tended to co-occur in the 90 to 150 validation repertoires, a later analysis found. Investigators reported 150 to 200 TCR beta chains as tied to cytomegalovirus. Reports credit the classifier with highly specific, highly sensitive diagnosis of cytomegalovirus status.

With 10 bases clipped from V and 3 bases from J, the junction kept 2 bases outside the gene matches. CDR3 length: 11 residues. Germline CDR1 is LNHDA and CDR2 is SQIVND (reference sequence). A single count supports this clone. Its target is not known. Only in-frame clones appear in the TCRdb table, and some are missing; sequencing was by immunoSEQ multiplex PCR. Among about 50,000 clones listed, 93% were seen once. The sequence came from a woman aged 18-30 years in good health and CMV-seropositive. This chain uses TRBV19 with TRBJ2-7; 8 bases map to TRBD1. The sequenced sample was PBMCs. The CDR3 loop reads CATGTGYEQYF. The CDR3 DNA is TGTGCCACCGGGACAGGCTACGAGCAGTACTTC. The full variable domain, in which reference TRBV19 and TRBJ2-7 provide the parts outside the CDR3, is DGGITQSPKYLFRKEGQNVTLSCEQNLNHDAMYWYRQDPGQGLRLIYYSQIVNDFQKGDIAEGYSVSREKKESFPLTVTSAQKNPTAFYLCATGTGYEQYFGPGTRLTVT.